This passage covers 16 T cell receptor beta chains from one sample sequenced in a study of T-cell memory formation after mild COVID-19. TCRdb fed the 5' RACE reads into MiXCR, producing one record per CDR3 protein. The sample has about 340,000 distinct CDR3 sequences, 20% to 25% seen once; the top ten hold approximately 12%. Sequencing was done on a sample of PBMCs or a T cell subset sorted from them (not recorded which). All receptors derive from an adult woman who had mild COVID-19 (a few samples of this study predate the infection). Cell type and time point are not known.

This clonotype appeared a few times. CDR3 DNA sequence: TGTGCCAGCAGGTGCCCCACAGGGATTATATCCTACGAGCAGTACTTC. It is translated as CASRCPTGIISYEQYF. This chain links TRBV12-3 or TRBV12-4 with TRBJ2-7; perhaps TRBD1 as D (6 bases). The CDR3 runs 16 residues. Between the trimmed V and J ends, which lost 6 bases and 1 base, there was a span of 19 bases.

CDR3 coding DNA: TGTGCCTGGAGTCCTTGGGGGAACACCGGCTCTGGAAACACCATATATTTT. This translates into CAWSPWGNTGSGNTIYF. The chain has TRBV30 and TRBJ1-3, with D maybe TRBD1 (5 bases). V was cut by 2 bases and J by 0 bases, with 17 bases left in between. This CDR3 region has 17 residues. Looked up from germline, CDR1 is GTSNPN and CDR2 is SVGIG (reference sequence).

This clonotype was found a few times. This chain connects TRBV7-2 to TRBJ1-5, with 7 bases matching TRBD1. Germline V gene sequence: CDR1 SGHTA, CDR2 FQGNSA. The V segment lost 5 bases and the J segment 3 bases; nucleotides outside the gene matches: 10. This CDR3 is built from 16 residues. The CDR3 is CASSPSAGTVNQPQHF. Written as DNA, the CDR3 is TGTGCCAGCAGCCCATCGGCAGGGACAGTCAATCAGCCCCAGCATTTT. The full variable domain, its missing parts supplied by reference TRBV7-2 and TRBJ1-5, is GAGVSQSPSNKVTEKGKDVELRCDPISGHTALYWYRQSLGQGLEFLIYFQGNSAPDKSGLPSDRFSAERTGGSVSTLTIQRTQQEDSAVYLCASSPSAGTVNQPQHFGDGTRLSIL.

This CDR3 is CASSQDIYVGTGGYEQYF. The CDR3 region has the DNA TGTGCCAGCAGCCAAGATATTTATGTGGGGACAGGTGGCTACGAGCAGTACTTC. This chain connects TRBV4-2 to TRBJ2-7, with 8 positions matching TRBD1. The CDR3 has 18 residues. V was pared by 0 bases and J by 3 bases, with 13 bases of the junction left unmatched. Germline V gives CDR1 LGHNA, CDR2 YNFKEQ.

The rearrangement joins TRBV7-8 to TRBJ1-2; D is unclear. V was shortened by 3 bases and J by 4 bases, with 12 bases between the two germline ends. The germline gives CDR1 SGHVS, CDR2 FQNEAQ. The CDR3 spans 14 residues. The CDR3 region has the DNA TGTGCCAGCAGCTTCGAACCGGAAATCTATGGCTACACCTTC. It is translated as CASSFEPEIYGYTF.

This clonotype occurred many times. The chain combines TRBV5-1 with TRBJ2-7, with TRBD2 matching over 10 bases. V gave up 3 bases and J gave up 0 bases; unmatched junction bases: 3. In germline, CDR1 is SGHRS, CDR2 YFSETQ. This CDR3 spans 15 amino acids. CDR3 coding DNA: TGCGCCAGCAGCTCTGGACTAGCGGCCTCCTACGAGCAGTACTTC. This codes for CASSSGLAASYEQYF.

This clonotype was found a few times. V gene TRBV7-9 combines with J gene TRBJ2-3; D not resolved. This CDR3 has 15 residues. Germline values: CDR1 SEHNR, CDR2 FQNEAQ (reference sequence). V lost 5 bases to trimming and J lost 6 bases, with 18 bases between them. This CDR3 is CASSHELSPTDTQYF. DNA of the CDR3: TGTGCCAGCAGCCACGAGCTTAGTCCTACGGATACGCAGTATTTT. The variable domain in full, with the rest retrieved from reference TRBV7-9 and TRBJ2-3, is DTGVSQNPRHKITKRGQNVTFRCDPISEHNRLYWYRQTLGQGPEFLTYFQNEAQLEKSRLLSDRFSAERPKGSFSTLEIQRTEQGDSAMYLCASSHELSPTDTQYFGPGTRLTVL.

V usage is TRBV11-2 and J usage is TRBJ2-3; no firm D call. CDR1 SGHAT and CDR2 FQNNGV come from the germline V gene. The CDR3 contains 17 residues. Trimming took off 3 bases at V and 3 bases at J, with 19 bases between the two ends. CDR3 region: CASSFTPVRRRTDTQYF. CDR3 DNA sequence: TGTGCCAGCAGCTTTACCCCCGTTAGGCGAAGGACAGATACGCAGTATTTT.

The chain is built from TRBV6-5 and TRBJ2-7, with D maybe TRBD1 (5 bases). Germline V CDR1 and CDR2: MNHEY, SVGAGI. V lost 4 bases and J 2 bases, leaving 9 bases between the germline ends. The CDR3 covers 13 residues. The CDR3: CASSFGATYEQYF. DNA for the CDR3: TGTGCCAGCAGTTTTGGGGCTACCTACGAGCAGTACTTC.

The chain employs TRBV7-9 and TRBJ1-5, with TRBD1 matching over 7 bases. V dropped 5 bases and J dropped 5; count of bases not matched to a gene: 3. The CDR3 runs 13 residues. Looked up from germline, CDR1 is SEHNR and CDR2 is FQNEAQ (reference sequence). The CDR3 nucleotides read TGTGCCAGCAGCCACGACAGGGATCAGCCCCAGCATTTT. This translates into CASSHDRDQPQHF.

This clonotype showed up just a few times. The rearrangement joins TRBV7-2 to TRBJ2-2, with D perhaps matching TRBD2 (5 bases). V shed 1 base and J shed 6 bases, with 12 bases lying between them. This CDR3 is built from 15 residues. Germline V gene lookup returns CDR1 SGHTA and CDR2 FQGNSA. The DNA of the CDR3 is TGTGCCAGCAGCTTAGAGCCGGGGAAGTCCGGGGAGCTGTTTTTT. Amino acids: CASSLEPGKSGELFF.

To note about this clonotype: The junction departs from germline at one end; a sequencing error may be responsible. The chain employs TRBV12-3 or TRBV12-4 and TRBJ2-7; tentative D call: TRBD2 (6 bases). The CDR3 spans 12 residues. The CDR3 loop reads CASSLVRGKGNF. In DNA, the CDR3 is TGTGCCAGCAGTTTAGTTCGGGGGAAAGGTAACTTC.

This clonotype was detected many times. This chain connects TRBV7-9 to TRBJ2-3; possibly TRBD1 for D (5 bases). V lost 5 bases to trimming and J lost 2 bases, with 17 bases between them. This CDR3 comprises 16 residues. CDR1 is SEHNR, CDR2 FQNEAQ, per germline (reference sequence). CDR3 nucleotides: TGTGCCAGCAGCCCCCCCGGACACCCAATCACAGATACGCAGTATTTT. Protein: CASSPPGHPITDTQYF.

V gene TRBV7-6 combines with J gene TRBJ1-2; D is unclear. This CDR3 spans 16 amino acids. V gave up 1 base and J gave up 4 bases, with 16 bases separating them. Germline CDR1 SGHVS, CDR2 FNYEAQ. The chain's CDR3 is CASSLVLANYSYGYTF. The CDR3 DNA follows: TGTGCCAGCAGCTTAGTTCTCGCCAATTACTCCTATGGCTACACCTTC.

This clonotype was observed many times. The V call is TRBV12-3 or TRBV12-4, the J call TRBJ1-2; no clear D gene. V lost 1 base, J lost 3 bases, and 9 bases lay in between. This CDR3 is built from 14 residues. CDR3 sequence: CASSLELLDYGYTF. The CDR3 DNA reads as TGTGCCAGCAGTTTAGAGTTATTGGACTATGGCTACACCTTC.

This clonotype was seen only a few times. The V call is TRBV15, the J call TRBJ1-1; D gene ambiguous. Per germline, CDR1 LNHNV and CDR2 YYDKDF (reference sequence). There are 16 residues in the CDR3. Between the trimmed V and J ends, which lost 0 bases and 6 bases, there was a span of 17 bases. CDR3 DNA: TGTGCCACCAGCAGAGACCCCCCCTATAGTGGATCTGAAGCTTTCTTT. Encoded protein: CATSRDPPYSGSEAFF.